The 8 T cell receptor beta chains given below trace back to one sample, sequenced in a study of blood T cell repertoires in COVID-19. Sequencing used immunoSEQ multiplex PCR; TCRdb keeps in-frame clones, though not all of them. The sample lists 290,000 or so clones; nearly 90% were seen once. Sample: PBMCs or T cells enriched from blood (not recorded which). These receptors came from a woman under 30 with acute COVID-19.

This rearrangement joins TRBV19 to TRBJ2-7; 7 nucleotides match TRBD2. The V segment lost 4 bases and the J segment 0 bases; nucleotides outside the gene matches: 9. Germline V gene sequence: CDR1 LNHDA, CDR2 SQIVND (reference sequence). The CDR3 contains 16 residues. This chain's CDR3 is CASSTPGGGSSYEQYF. The CDR3 DNA reads as TGTGCCAGTAGTACCCCTGGGGGAGGGAGCTCCTACGAGCAGTACTTC.

The chain is built from TRBV27 and TRBJ2-1, with 10 bases fitting TRBD2. Per germline, CDR1 MNHEY and CDR2 SMNVEV (reference sequence). V shed 6 bases, J shed 3 bases, and the junction held 11 bases outside the gene matches. The CDR3 contains 17 residues. DNA for the CDR3: TGTGCCAGCAGGCTATCCCGGGGACTAGCGTACTACAATGAGCAGTTCTTC. Protein sequence: CASRLSRGLAYYNEQFF.

Remarks on this clone: The sample holds other DNA sequences that translate to the same CDR3. The chain joins TRBV28 to TRBJ1-2; 8 bases fit TRBD1. This CDR3 contains 14 residues. Germline V CDR1 and CDR2: MDHEN, SYDVKM. V dropped 2 bases and J dropped 5; count of bases not matched to a gene: 4. The CDR3: CASSLSDRGYGYTF. The CDR3 bases are TGTGCCAGCAGTTTAAGCGACAGGGGATATGGCTACACCTTC.

The V call is TRBV5-1, the J call TRBJ1-5; D is perhaps TRBD1 (5 bases). Germline assignment: CDR1 SGHRS and CDR2 YFSETQ. The CDR3 is 15 residues long. V gave up 3 bases and J gave up 2 bases, with 12 bases separating them. The CDR3 coding sequence is TGCGCCAGCAGCTCCGACACGGGGGGCAATCAGCCCCAGCATTTT. This codes for CASSSDTGGNQPQHF.

The chain joins TRBV7-2 to TRBJ2-5; 7 positions match TRBD1. This CDR3 region has 15 residues. Germline CDR1 is SGHTA and CDR2 is FQGNSA. The V gene end was trimmed by 5 bases and the J gene end by 6 bases; junction bases not matched to a gene: 12. The chain's CDR3 is CASSLETGNWKTQYF. As DNA, the CDR3 is TGTGCCAGCAGCCTAGAGACAGGGAATTGGAAGACCCAGTACTTC.

V gene TRBV28 combines with J gene TRBJ1-6; maybe TRBD1 (5 bases). The germline V gene has CDR1 MDHEN and CDR2 SYDVKM. The CDR3 is 17 amino acids. The ends were cut back, 3 bases at V and 5 bases at J, with 17 bases in the middle. Here the CDR3 DNA reads TGTGCCAGCAGTTTCGCAGGGCGTCTTCTAAATAATTCACCCCTCCACTTT. It yields the protein CASSFAGRLLNNSPLHF.

The chain recombines TRBV6-1 with TRBJ2-7; the match to TRBD2 covers 7 bases. CDR1 MNHNS and CDR2 SASEGT come from the germline V gene. The CDR3 consists of 16 residues. V lost 0 bases, J lost 2 bases, and 7 bases stayed unmatched. The CDR3 reads CASSEAGGPRTYEQYF. CDR3 sequence (DNA): TGTGCCAGCAGTGAAGCGGGAGGGCCTAGAACCTACGAGCAGTACTTC.

This rearrangement joins TRBV28 to TRBJ1-1; D perhaps matches TRBD1 (6 bases). Germline CDR1 MDHEN, CDR2 SYDVKM. This CDR3 contains 12 residues. Deletions cut 6 bases from V and 4 bases from J, with 9 bases between. CDR3 sequence: CASRYRATEAFF. The CDR3 DNA is TGTGCCAGCAGGTACAGGGCCACTGAAGCTTTCTTT.